Listed here are 22 T cell receptor beta chains from one sample, sequenced in a study of prognosis after radiotherapy for stage I lung cancer. Genomic DNA provided the template from which TCR beta CDR3 was amplified by two-round multiplex PCR. It was primers specific to each TRBV and TRBJ gene that first-round PCR used. From the multiplex PCR reads, TCRdb called clonotypes with MiXCR, one entry per CDR3 protein. The sample lists 30,000 or so distinct CDR3 sequences, 25% to 40% occurring once. The material was PBMCs, obtained before or after stereotactic body radiation therapy (not recorded which). These receptor sequences come from a donor at least 50 years old with non-small cell lung cancer.

This clonotype was seen repeatedly, ten times or more. This rearrangement joins TRBV7-9 to TRBJ2-3, with D tentatively TRBD2 (5 bases). Trimming removed 2 bases from V and 2 bases from J, with 8 bases in between. CDR1 is SEHNR and CDR2 is FQNEAQ in the germline V gene (reference sequence). The CDR3 is 14 amino acids. The CDR3 nucleotides are TGTGCCAGCAGCTTAACGGACTTCACAGATACGCAGTATTTT. Its protein product is CASSLTDFTDTQYF.

This clonotype was picked up many times. The CDR3 spells CASTRTSARQETQYF. The CDR3 nucleotides read TGTGCCAGCACCCGGACTAGCGCACGCCAAGAGACCCAGTACTTC. The gene calls are TRBV6-1 and TRBJ2-5, with 9 bases that match TRBD2. Germline V gene sequence: CDR1 MNHNS, CDR2 SASEGT. The CDR3 sequence is 15 residues long. J gave up 1 base and V 7 bases, and 7 bases lay outside the gene matches.

Regarding this clonotype: Germline and junction disagree at one end, which may indicate a read error. The chain links TRBV6-2 or TRBV6-3 to TRBJ1-2; 7 bases are shared with TRBD1. This CDR3 spans 14 amino acids. The germline CDR1 and CDR2 sequences are MNHEY and SVGEGT. CDR3 nucleotide sequence: TGTGCCAGCAGGCCAATGACAGGGACCTATGTCTACACCTTC. Encoded protein: CASRPMTGTYVYTF.

This clonotype was recorded at least ten times. V gene TRBV7-3 combines with J gene TRBJ2-3; 7 nucleotides align to TRBD1. The CDR3 length is 14 residues. Per germline, CDR1 SGHTA and CDR2 FQGTGA. Unmatched junction bases numbered 3, after V lost 2 bases and J lost 4 bases. The CDR3 DNA sequence: TGTGCCAGCAGCTTACAAGGGGGCGCAGATACGCAGTATTTT. Protein sequence: CASSLQGGADTQYF.

This clonotype was seen repeatedly, ten times or more. This rearrangement joins TRBV19 to TRBJ2-2, with D perhaps matching TRBD2 (6 bases). This CDR3 region has 15 residues. CDR1 is LNHDA, CDR2 SQIVND, per germline (reference sequence). Trimming stripped 7 bases from V and 2 bases from J, with 14 bases between. This chain's CDR3 is CASNPGGSNTGELFF. DNA for the CDR3: TGTGCCAGTAATCCTGGGGGGTCTAACACCGGGGAGCTGTTTTTT.

As for this clonotype: Since a much larger clone is just one base distant, this may be a read error. This chain links TRBV3-1 with TRBJ2-5; TRBD2 is a possible D gene (5 bases). The CDR3 is made up of 16 amino acids. Germline CDR1 and CDR2: LGHDT and YNNKEL (reference sequence). CDR3 nucleotide sequence: TGTGCCAGCAGCCAAACTGCGGGCCTCTTCCAAGATACCCAGTACTTC. Encoded protein: CASSQTAGLFQDTQYF.

This clonotype came up many times. V is TRBV14 and J is TRBJ2-7, with 7 positions matching TRBD1. Losses at the gene ends were 5 bases for V and 1 base for J; bases not matched to a gene: 8. Per the germline V gene, CDR1 is SGHDN and CDR2 is FVKESK. This CDR3 is built from 15 residues. CDR3 DNA: TGTGCCAGCAGCAGCCCCGGGACAGTTTCCTACGAGCAGTACTTC. It is translated as CASSSPGTVSYEQYF. The full variable domain, with the rest looked up from reference TRBV14 and TRBJ2-7, is EAGVTQFPSHSVIEKGQTVTLRCDPISGHDNLYWYRRVMGKEIKFLLHFVKESKQDESGMPNNRFLAERTGGTYSTLKVQPAELEDSGVYFCASSSPGTVSYEQYFGPGTRLTVT.

This clonotype was observed at least ten times. The chain recombines TRBV2 with TRBJ2-5, with unresolved D. The germline V gene has CDR1 SNHLY and CDR2 FYNNEI. The V and J ends lost 6 bases and 2 bases respectively, with 4 bases between them. This CDR3 has 11 amino acids. The CDR3 here is CASRRQETQYF. In nucleotides, the CDR3 is TGTGCCAGCAGACGTCAAGAGACCCAGTACTTC.

Many counts were recorded for this clonotype. J is TRBJ2-2 and V is TRBV7-9; TRBD1 or TRBD2 may be the D gene (6 bases each). The CDR3 is 17 residues long. V lost 2 bases to trimming and J lost 5 bases, with 18 bases between them. The germline gives CDR1 SEHNR, CDR2 FQNEAQ (reference sequence). The CDR3 reads CASSLTRDWGPTGELFF. CDR3 nucleotide sequence: TGTGCCAGCAGCTTAACTAGGGACTGGGGGCCAACCGGGGAGCTGTTTTTT.

This clonotype was detected many times. The genes are TRBV5-1 and TRBJ1-1; 10 bases agree with TRBD1. The CDR3 has 14 residues. Germline CDR1 and CDR2: SGHRS and YFSETQ. V lost 0 bases, J lost 7 bases, and 3 bases stayed unmatched. CDR3 amino acids: CASSLGQGAGEAFF. In DNA, the CDR3 is TGCGCCAGCAGCTTGGGACAGGGGGCAGGTGAAGCTTTCTTT.

This clonotype was recorded many times. V usage is TRBV29-1 and J usage is TRBJ1-2, with 7 bases aligning to TRBD1. Trimming at V came to 7 bases and at J to 8 bases, leaving 7 bases not matched to a gene. The germline V gene encodes CDR1 SQVTM and CDR2 ANQGSEA. This CDR3 region has 11 residues. CDR3 loop: CSDTTGAGYTF. DNA for the CDR3: TGCAGCGATACTACAGGGGCGGGCTACACCTTC.

Concerning this clonotype: This may come from a read error, since a much larger clone is one base off. The chain links TRBV7-9 to TRBJ1-6; a weak D match, TRBD1 (5 bases). This CDR3 region has 15 residues. Germline assignment: CDR1 SEHNR and CDR2 FQNEAQ (reference sequence). CDR3 loop: CASSPADMEGSPPHF. The CDR3 nucleotides read TGTGCCAGCAGCCCAGCGGACATGGAGGGCTCACCCCCCCACTTT.

Regarding this clonotype: Just one base apart from a much larger clone, this may be a read error. The rearrangement uses TRBV4-1 and TRBJ2-7; 13 bases are shared with TRBD2. The germline gives CDR1 MGHRA, CDR2 YSYEKL. The CDR3 has 16 amino acids. The CDR3 region is CARSQGGLAGPGEQYF. The CDR3 region has the DNA TGCGCCAGGAGCCAAGGGGGACTAGCGGGACCCGGCGAGCAGTACTTC.

Notes on this clonotype: One junction end disagrees with the germline gene, perhaps due to a read error. The rearrangement uses TRBV12-5 and TRBJ2-2; D is tentatively TRBD1 or TRBD2 (5 bases each). This CDR3 spans 18 amino acids. The germline V gene encodes CDR1 LGHNT and CDR2 FRNRAP. CDR3 protein: CASGLASLVGRRTGELLF. Here the CDR3 DNA reads TGTGCTAGTGGTTTGGCCTCATTGGTGGGGCGGAGGACCGGGGAGCTGCTTTTT.

This clonotype was seen ten or more times. V is TRBV5-1 and J is TRBJ2-3; 8 bases are shared with TRBD2. Germline CDR1 reads SGHRS; CDR2 reads YFSETQ. V was pared by 4 bases and J by 0 bases, with 13 bases of the junction left unmatched. CDR3 size: 18 residues. The CDR3 bases are TGCGCCAGCAGCATGGCTCCTATAGCGGGACCGAGCACAGATACGCAGTATTTT. Amino acid sequence: CASSMAPIAGPSTDTQYF.

Comments on this clonotype: This may arise from a read error, as a much more abundant clone is one base away. V usage is TRBV7-3 and J usage is TRBJ2-3; no reliable D call. In germline, CDR1 is SGHTA, CDR2 FQGTGA. This CDR3 comprises 13 residues. For the CDR3, the DNA is TGTGCCAGCAGCTCCAGTTACACATATACGCAGTATTTT. Translating gives CASSSSYTYTQYF.

This clonotype was observed many times. The rearrangement uses TRBV27 and TRBJ2-1; TRBD2 matches 10 bases. Germline V gene data show CDR1 as MNHEY and CDR2 as SMNVEV (reference sequence). This CDR3 contains 15 residues. V gave up 5 bases and J gave up 10 bases; unmatched junction bases: 11. The CDR3 DNA reads TGTGCCAGCAGTATCCCTAGCGGGGGTTTCGGGGAGCAGTTCTTC. Its protein is CASSIPSGGFGEQFF.

This clonotype was counted ten times or more. J is TRBJ2-5 and V is TRBV12-3 or TRBV12-4, with 7 bases matching TRBD2. With 7 bases clipped from V and 7 bases from J, the junction kept 9 bases outside the gene matches. The CDR3 is 13 residues long. The CDR3 DNA is TGTGCCAGCACCGTCGGGAGGCTTGGGACCCAGTACTTC. Amino acids: CASTVGRLGTQYF.

This clonotype was detected many times. In this CDR3 the conserved last residue, phenylalanine or tryptophan, is missing, so a read error is likely. CDR3 protein: CASRPTGVFAEQYL. The CDR3 nucleotides are TGTGCCAGCAGACCGACAGGGGTTTTTGCCGAGCAGTACCTC. The chain has TRBV11-2 and TRBJ2-7; TRBD1 aligns across 8 bases. Germline-derived CDR1 and CDR2 are SGHAT and FQNNGV. The CDR3 totals 14 residues. Trimming removed 6 bases from V and 6 bases from J; junction bases left unmatched: 10.

Many counts were recorded for this clonotype. The gene calls are TRBV7-3 and TRBJ2-3, with TRBD2 matching over 13 bases. Germline trimming cut 1 base from V and 5 bases from J; bases unmatched to any gene: 6. The V gene's germline CDR1 is SGHTA and CDR2 FQGTGA. The CDR3 covers 17 residues. This chain's CDR3 is CASSLIGTSGTEDTQYF. Written as DNA, the CDR3 is TGTGCCAGCAGCTTAATTGGGACTAGCGGGACTGAAGATACGCAGTATTTT.

This clonotype is medium-sized in the sample. The genes are TRBV6-2 or TRBV6-3 and TRBJ2-3; 7 nucleotides line up with TRBD1. J was trimmed by 0 bases and V by 6 bases; bases with no gene match: 9. In germline, CDR1 is MNHEY, CDR2 SVGEGT. The CDR3 loop spans 16 amino acids. CDR3 region: CASRTRGTASTDTQYF. The DNA for the CDR3 is TGTGCCAGCAGAACTAGAGGGACAGCTAGCACAGATACGCAGTATTTT.

The chain joins TRBV19 to TRBJ2-1; TRBD2 aligns across 13 bases. Germline-derived CDR1 and CDR2 are LNHDA and SQIVND (reference sequence). V dropped 4 bases and J dropped 9; count of bases not matched to a gene: 9. The CDR3 spans 16 residues. The CDR3 loop is CASSTPTSGRASEQFF. The CDR3 DNA reads as TGTGCCAGTAGTACTCCAACTAGCGGGAGGGCCAGTGAGCAGTTCTTC.